Below, 14 T cell receptor beta chains from the same sample are listed, as sequenced in a study of blood T cell repertoires in COVID-19 (dated by TCRdb to about 2020). Receptors were amplified or captured by the immunoSEQ multiplex PCR assay. TCRdb carries this immuneACCESS record with in-frame sequences only. Its versions omit some clonotypes, under half of them owing to an unresolved V gene in the studies checked, with the rest unexplained. Within this sample are 100,000 to 150,000 clones, with more than 60% of them counted one time only. Jointly, the top ten make up under 2.5% of the sample. The source material was peripheral blood. These receptors came from a woman aged 70-85 years with acute or convalescent COVID-19.

This rearrangement joins TRBV27 to TRBJ1-6, with D perhaps TRBD1 (6 bases). Germline V gene lookup returns CDR1 MNHEY and CDR2 SMNVEV (reference sequence). This CDR3 comprises 15 residues. The V gene lost 2 bases and the J gene lost 10 bases, with 15 bases spanning the gap. CDR3 bases: TGTGCCAGCAGTTTACCCGGGCCGGGGGGCTCACCCCTCCACTTT. Translated: CASSLPGPGGSPLHF.

The V gene is TRBV27, the J gene TRBJ2-1; 8 bases line up with TRBD2. V lost 3 bases and J lost 6; bases outside the gene matches: 7. Germline V gene sequence: CDR1 MNHEY, CDR2 SMNVEV (reference sequence). CDR3 length: 15 residues. The chain's CDR3 is CASSFLGLVTNEQFF. CDR3 bases: TGTGCCAGCAGTTTTCTGGGACTAGTAACCAATGAGCAGTTCTTC.

The CDR3 bases are TGTGCCAGCAGCTTGGCCAATATCATGGGGACAGGGGCTGGCTACACCTTC. Amino acid sequence: CASSLANIMGTGAGYTF. The chain couples TRBV5-5 to TRBJ1-2, with 10 bases aligning to TRBD1. V lost 0 bases to trimming and J lost 7 bases; unmatched junction nucleotides: 12. Per germline, CDR1 SGHKS and CDR2 YYEKEE (reference sequence). The CDR3 spans 17 residues.

The J gene is TRBJ2-1, the V gene TRBV15; a weak D match, TRBD1 (6 bases). The CDR3 runs to 12 residues. CDR1 LNHNV and CDR2 YYDKDF come from the germline V gene (reference sequence). Trimming left V 3 bases short and J 13 bases short, with 13 bases between. This chain's CDR3 is CATSSENRVQFF. For the CDR3, the DNA is TGTGCCACCAGCAGTGAAAACAGGGTACAGTTCTTC.

The table lists this clone with a count of one. J is TRBJ1-2 and V is TRBV5-6; possible D gene TRBD1, 5 bases. CDR1 and CDR2 from the germline V gene are SGHDT and YYEEEE. V was cut by 6 bases and J by 3 bases, with 9 bases left in between. CDR3 size: 12 residues. The CDR3: CASNDRYYGYTF. Written as DNA, the CDR3 is TGTGCCAGCAATGACAGATACTATGGCTACACCTTC.

This clone was detected only a few times. The J gene is TRBJ1-1, the V gene TRBV5-1, with D perhaps matching TRBD1 (6 bases). V was shortened by 0 bases and J by 5 bases, with 17 bases between the two germline ends. This CDR3 comprises 16 residues. In germline, CDR1 is SGHRS, CDR2 YFSETQ. The CDR3 region is CASSLVLTGGRTEAFF. The CDR3, as DNA: TGCGCCAGCAGCTTGGTACTGACAGGTGGAAGGACTGAAGCTTTCTTT.

This chain connects TRBV29-1 to TRBJ1-2; a possible D gene is TRBD1 (6 bases). CDR1 is SQVTM, CDR2 ANQGSEA, per germline. The length of the CDR3 is 13 residues. Trimming removed 5 bases at V and 0 bases at J, with 10 bases between. Written as DNA, the CDR3 is TGCAGCGTTCAGGGGATCACTAACTATGGCTACACCTTC. Protein product: CSVQGITNYGYTF.

This chain links TRBV5-1 with TRBJ1-3; 8 bases match TRBD1. Germline CDR1 is SGHRS and CDR2 is YFSETQ. Losses at the gene ends were 4 bases for V and 4 bases for J; bases not matched to a gene: 10. CDR3 size: 16 residues. The CDR3 here is CASSPQGARRGNTIYF. The CDR3 DNA reads as TGCGCCAGCAGCCCCCAGGGGGCGCGTAGGGGAAACACCATATATTTT.

The V gene is TRBV28, the J gene TRBJ2-3, with TRBD2 matching 11 bases. The V and J ends lost 7 bases and 0 bases, in that order; junction bases with no gene match: 6. The CDR3 is made up of 16 amino acids. Germline values: CDR1 MDHEN, CDR2 SYDVKM. The CDR3 DNA reads as TGTGCCAGCATCTACGGGACTAGCGGAAGCACAGATACGCAGTATTTT. This gives the protein CASIYGTSGSTDTQYF. The entire variable domain, with the rest obtained from reference TRBV28 and TRBJ2-3, is as follows: DVKVTQSSRYLVKRTGEKVFLECVQDMDHENMFWYRQDPGLGLRLIYFSYDVKMKEKGDIPEGYSVSREKKERFSLILESASTNQTSMYLCASIYGTSGSTDTQYFGPGTRLTVL.

This clone has at least ten counts. This chain joins TRBV7-9 and TRBJ1-1, with a tentative D call TRBD1 (5 bases). V lost 1 base, J lost 6 bases, and 15 bases lay in between. CDR3 length: 15 residues. Germline-derived CDR1 and CDR2 are SEHNR and FQNEAQ (reference sequence). The CDR3 DNA is TGTGCCAGCAGCTTAGAACGTTCGGCGGGGCCTGAAGCTTTCTTT. It is translated as CASSLERSAGPEAFF.

This sequence joins TRBV24-1 and TRBJ2-7; 10 bases align to TRBD2. Germline CDR1 and CDR2: KGHDR and SFDVKD. This CDR3 is built from 17 residues. Trimming cost V 2 bases and J 5 bases; bases outside gene matches: 11. The CDR3 region has the DNA TGTGCCACCAGTGATTCTCTCTCTAGCGGGAGAGACCACGAGCAGTACTTC. As protein: CATSDSLSSGRDHEQYF.

V is TRBV5-4 and J is TRBJ2-2, with 11 bases fitting TRBD2. V dropped 3 bases and J dropped 0; count of bases not matched to a gene: 7. This CDR3 region has 18 residues. Germline V CDR1 and CDR2: SGHNT, YYREEE (reference sequence). CDR3 loop: CASSSGTSGTANTGELFF. The CDR3 DNA sequence: TGTGCCAGCAGCTCAGGGACTAGCGGAACCGCGAACACCGGGGAGCTGTTTTTT.

This rearrangement joins TRBV11-2 to TRBJ1-1; 7 bases fit TRBD1. Per germline, CDR1 SGHAT and CDR2 FQNNGV. Trimming at V came to 5 bases and at J to 1 base, leaving 7 bases not matched to a gene. The CDR3 extends over 15 amino acids. CDR3 region: CASSTRQGRNTEAFF. The CDR3 DNA is TGTGCCAGCAGCACCCGACAGGGACGGAACACTGAAGCTTTCTTT.

This clone was detected only once. Other DNA sequences in the sample encode the same CDR3. The V call is TRBV28, the J call TRBJ1-5; D remains unclear. Germline values: CDR1 MDHEN, CDR2 SYDVKM. V lost 5 bases and J 0 bases, leaving 5 bases between the germline ends. The CDR3 consists of 13 residues. This CDR3 is CASSRDSNQPQHF. For the CDR3, the DNA is TGTGCCAGCAGTCGAGATAGCAATCAGCCCCAGCATTTT.